These 27 T cell receptor beta chains share one sample of origin, sequenced in a study of T cells in Graves' hyperthyroidism and ophthalmopathy. RNA transcripts gave rise to amplified TCR beta CDR3 regions. HTBI primers were employed in a first-round RT-PCR of the TCR CDR3. MiXCR, run by TCRdb on the multiplex PCR reads, gives a single entry per CDR3 protein. The sample consists of about 770,000 distinct CDR3 sequences, roughly a sixth of them appearing once. The specimen sequenced was blood. The receptors were sampled from a woman between 45 and 60 years old with Graves' hyperthyroidism that later progressed to Graves' ophthalmopathy.

V gene TRBV6-4 combines with J gene TRBJ2-1, with 7 bases matching TRBD2. The CDR3 consists of 14 residues. Germline loops: CDR1 MRHNA, CDR2 SNTAGT. J lost 7 bases, V lost 4 bases, and 7 bases had no gene match. The CDR3 sequence is CASSAQRGGNEQFF. As DNA, the CDR3 is TGTGCCAGCAGTGCCCAGCGGGGAGGGAATGAGCAGTTCTTC.

V usage is TRBV15 and J usage is TRBJ1-2; D is unclear. Trimming shortened V by 0 bases and J by 1 base, and 12 bases separated the two germline ends. Germline V gene lookup returns CDR1 LNHNV and CDR2 YYDKDF (reference sequence). CDR3 size: 16 residues. CDR3 amino acids: CATSRDKTDYNYGYTF. In nucleotides, the CDR3 is TGTGCCACCAGCAGAGATAAAACGGATTATAACTATGGCTACACCTTC.

This clonotype has a handful of counts. The chain joins TRBV29-1 to TRBJ1-1; D unclear. CDR3 length equals 11 residues. Per germline, CDR1 SQVTM and CDR2 ANQGSEA. The ends were cut back, 2 bases at V and 6 bases at J, with 7 bases in the middle. The CDR3 bases are TGCAGCGTTGAAAGGCAGGCTGAAGCTTTCTTT. Its protein is CSVERQAEAFF. Using reference TRBV29-1 and TRBJ1-1 for the parts outside the CDR3, the full variable domain is SAVISQKPSRDICQRGTSLTIQCQVDSQVTMMFWYRQQPGQSLTLIATANQGSEATYESGFVIDKFPISRPNLTFSTLTVSNMSPEDSSIYLCSVERQAEAFFGQGTRLTVV.

The sample holds a few counts of this clonotype. This sequence joins TRBV4-1 and TRBJ1-2; no reliable D call. The CDR3 sequence is 12 residues long. Deletions cut 0 bases from V and 8 bases from J, with 7 bases between. Germline V gene lookup returns CDR1 MGHRA and CDR2 YSYEKL. CDR3 sequence: CASSQEAEGYTF. In DNA, the CDR3 is TGCGCCAGCAGCCAAGAGGCCGAGGGCTACACCTTC.

V gene TRBV4-1 combines with J gene TRBJ2-1, with a weak D call TRBD1 (6 bases). Germline-derived CDR1 and CDR2 are MGHRA and YSYEKL. Trimming left V 0 bases short and J 7 bases short, with 19 bases between. The CDR3 extends over 17 amino acids. CDR3 region: CASSQESHGWGRNEQFF. The CDR3 coding sequence is TGCGCCAGCAGCCAAGAATCCCATGGGTGGGGGCGGAATGAGCAGTTCTTC.

This chain connects TRBV6-1 to TRBJ1-1; maybe TRBD1 (5 bases). Germline V CDR1 and CDR2: MNHNS, SASEGT. The CDR3 has 14 residues. V shed 8 bases and J shed 5 bases, with 18 bases lying between them. The CDR3, as DNA: TGTGCCAGCCAGAAGGACCCCGGGGGGACTGAAGCTTTCTTT. Its protein is CASQKDPGGTEAFF.

This clonotype appeared many times. The DNA for the CDR3 is TGTGCCTGGGGGCCGGGACAGGGTCTCTACGAGCAGTACTTC. Translated: CAWGPGQGLYEQYF. The chain employs TRBV30 and TRBJ2-7, with TRBD1 identical over 9 bases. Germline loops: CDR1 GTSNPN, CDR2 SVGIG (reference sequence). The trim removed 5 bases at V and 3 bases at J, leaving 8 bases unmatched. The CDR3 consists of 14 residues.

This rearrangement joins TRBV5-1 to TRBJ2-2; 7 bases align to TRBD1. The V and J ends lost 4 bases and 9 bases, in that order; junction bases with no gene match: 6. Germline CDR1 is SGHRS and CDR2 is YFSETQ. The CDR3 runs 13 residues. CDR3 loop: CASSPGQVWELFF. In nucleotides, the CDR3 is TGCGCCAGCAGCCCCGGACAGGTGTGGGAGCTGTTTTTT.

The chain joins TRBV7-2 to TRBJ2-6; TRBD2 might be the D (5 bases). Germline V gene lookup returns CDR1 SGHTA and CDR2 FQGNSA. V was trimmed by 3 bases and J by 3 bases, leaving 9 bases between them. CDR3 length: 15 residues. In DNA, the CDR3 is TGTGCCAGCAGCTTCTCTAGCTTTGGGGCCAACGTCCTGACTTTC. This gives the protein CASSFSSFGANVLTF.

This clonotype was counted at least ten times. The CDR3 coding sequence is TGTGCCAGCAACTCTGGACTAGCTGTAGAGACCCAGTACTTC. Its protein is CASNSGLAVETQYF. The gene calls are TRBV11-2 and TRBJ2-5, with 8 bases fitting TRBD2. The CDR3 length is 14 residues. V was clipped by 7 bases and J by 4 bases; unmatched bases: 8. Germline CDR1 SGHAT, CDR2 FQNNGV.

The table lists this clonotype with a few counts. The J gene is TRBJ2-7, the V gene TRBV6-1, with a tentative D call TRBD2 (7 bases). The V end was cut by 6 bases, the J end by 0 bases, with 18 bases between. Germline loops: CDR1 MNHNS, CDR2 SASEGT. This CDR3 is 16 amino acids long. CDR3 residues: CASSPWTGGSSYEQYF. The DNA of the CDR3 is TGTGCCAGCAGCCCCTGGACGGGGGGCAGCTCCTACGAGCAGTACTTC.

V and J are TRBV6-1 and TRBJ2-1; TRBD1 aligns across 10 bases. This CDR3 has 15 amino acids. The germline V gene encodes CDR1 MNHNS and CDR2 SASEGT. V was pared by 4 bases and J by 4 bases, with 4 bases of the junction left unmatched. The CDR3 DNA reads TGTGCCAGCAGTGGACAGGGGGCTGGATACAATGAGCAGTTCTTC. Its translation: CASSGQGAGYNEQFF.

This clonotype was counted many times. The V gene is TRBV15, the J gene TRBJ1-1, with 9 bases that match TRBD1. J was trimmed by 6 bases and V by 2 bases; bases with no gene match: 7. Germline V lookup: CDR1 LNHNV, CDR2 YYDKDF (reference sequence). This CDR3 is 15 amino acids long. CDR3 sequence reads: CATSRTGTGTPEAFF. The CDR3 DNA reads TGTGCCACCAGCAGAACCGGGACAGGGACGCCTGAAGCTTTCTTT.

The V gene is TRBV6-1, the J gene TRBJ1-2; 7 bases fit TRBD1. Per the germline V gene, CDR1 is MNHNS and CDR2 is SASEGT. V shed 7 bases, J shed 2 bases, and the junction held 10 bases outside the gene matches. The CDR3 consists of 15 residues. CDR3 nucleotide sequence: TGTGCCAGCAAATCGACAGGGCCGGCAAACTATGGCTACACCTTC. Residues: CASKSTGPANYGYTF.

This clonotype was picked up many times. The rearrangement links TRBV7-9 to TRBJ2-7; D possibly corresponds to TRBD1 (5 bases). CDR3 length: 14 amino acids. Germline CDR1 and CDR2: SEHNR and FQNEAQ (reference sequence). The V end lost 1 base, the J end lost 3 bases, and 10 bases lay between the germline ends. CDR3 coding DNA: TGTGCCAGCAGCTTAGGAGACAGTGACTACGAGCAGTACTTC. Amino acids: CASSLGDSDYEQYF.

This clonotype was detected many times. V gene TRBV3-1 combines with J gene TRBJ1-4; D call uncertain. The V gene's germline CDR1 is LGHDT and CDR2 YNNKEL (reference sequence). The CDR3 has 17 amino acids. Trimming took off 3 bases at V and 0 bases at J, with 14 bases between the two ends. The CDR3 nucleotides are TGTGCCAGCAGCCAGGCTCGTATCGGGGCAACTAATGAAAAACTGTTTTTT. The encoded protein is CASSQARIGATNEKLFF.

Only a few counts were recorded for this clonotype. The CDR3 DNA is TGTGCCAGTAGTGCCCGTGGTGGCAGGGGTCAGTACAATGAGCAGTTCTTC. This codes for CASSARGGRGQYNEQFF. The gene calls are TRBV19 and TRBJ2-1, with D tentatively TRBD1 (6 bases). Germline V gene sequence: CDR1 LNHDA, CDR2 SQIVND (reference sequence). The V gene lost 5 bases and the J gene lost 4 bases, with 21 bases spanning the gap. There are 17 residues in the CDR3. The full variable domain, completed using reference TRBV19 and TRBJ2-1, is DGGITQSPKYLFRKEGQNVTLSCEQNLNHDAMYWYRQDPGQGLRLIYYSQIVNDFQKGDIAEGYSVSREKKESFPLTVTSAQKNPTAFYLCASSARGGRGQYNEQFFGPGTRLTVL.

This clonotype was seen repeatedly, ten times or more. This rearrangement joins TRBV20-1 to TRBJ1-6; D gene unclear. The CDR3 is 15 amino acids. Trimming stripped 4 bases from V and 6 bases from J, with 16 bases between. Germline values: CDR1 DFQATT, CDR2 SNEGSKA (reference sequence). The CDR3 here is CSANVGGESNSPLHF. DNA for the CDR3: TGCAGTGCTAATGTGGGAGGTGAAAGTAATTCACCCCTCCACTTT.

This clonotype was detected only a few times. The genes are TRBV5-1 and TRBJ2-7; TRBD2 agrees at 8 bases. This CDR3 region has 15 residues. Germline CDR1 is SGHRS and CDR2 is YFSETQ. Losses at the gene ends were 3 bases for V and 6 bases for J; bases not matched to a gene: 11. The DNA for the CDR3 is TGCGCCAGCAGCTGGGCGGCGGGGGGCCTTCCCGAGCAGTACTTC. Translation gives CASSWAAGGLPEQYF. Full variable domain (missing parts from reference TRBV5-1 and TRBJ2-7): KAGVTQTPRYLIKTRGQQVTLSCSPISGHRSVSWYQQTPGQGLQFLFEYFSETQRNKGNFPGRFSGRQFSNSRSEMNVSTLELGDSALYLCASSWAAGGLPEQYFGPGTRLTVT.

The chain uses TRBV19 and TRBJ2-3; unclear D gene. Between the trimmed V and J ends, which lost 5 bases and 0 bases, there was a span of 18 bases. Germline assignment: CDR1 LNHDA and CDR2 SQIVND (reference sequence). The CDR3 is made up of 17 amino acids. The CDR3: CASSQYLDRSSTDTQYF. CDR3 DNA: TGTGCCAGTAGTCAATACCTTGACCGATCTAGCACAGATACGCAGTATTTT.

V usage is TRBV6-1 and J usage is TRBJ2-5; D unresolved. The ends were cut back, 5 bases at V and 1 base at J, with 8 bases in the middle. The CDR3 is 13 amino acids. Germline V gives CDR1 MNHNS, CDR2 SASEGT. CDR3 in DNA: TGTGCCAGCAGTAAAAATTTCCAAGAGACCCAGTACTTC. It specifies CASSKNFQETQYF.

The CDR3 loop is CSASGGYTEAFF. The CDR3 DNA reads as TGCAGTGCTAGCGGGGGGTACACTGAAGCTTTCTTT. This sequence joins TRBV20-1 and TRBJ1-1; TRBD1 is a possible D gene (5 bases). Germline-derived CDR1 and CDR2 are DFQATT and SNEGSKA (reference sequence). V lost 3 bases and J 3 bases, leaving 8 bases between the germline ends. CDR3 length: 12 residues.

This clonotype was detected a few times. V usage is TRBV7-9 and J usage is TRBJ1-6, with D perhaps TRBD1 (5 bases). This CDR3 contains 17 residues. Germline assignment: CDR1 SEHNR and CDR2 FQNEAQ (reference sequence). Trimming stripped 1 base from V and 10 bases from J, with 20 bases between. The CDR3, as DNA: TGTGCCAGCAGCTTAGAAGGCGGGGAGGGGCTCAAATCACCCCTCCACTTT. This gives the protein CASSLEGGEGLKSPLHF.

The V and J genes are TRBV24-1 and TRBJ2-1; 9 bases fit TRBD2. CDR1 and CDR2 from the germline V gene are KGHDR and SFDVKD. After removal of 5 bases from V and 9 bases from J, the junction contained 4 bases not matched to a gene. This CDR3 is 13 amino acids long. DNA of the CDR3: TGTGCCACCAGTGGGGCAGCGGGGGGTGAGCAGTTCTTC. Protein: CATSGAAGGEQFF.

This clonotype has just a few counts. V and J are TRBV27 and TRBJ1-5; TRBD1 might be the D (5 bases). The V end lost 6 bases, the J end lost 1 base, and 13 bases lay between the germline ends. CDR1 is MNHEY, CDR2 SMNVEV, per germline (reference sequence). This CDR3 region has 15 residues. In nucleotides, the CDR3 is TGTGCCAGCAGGAACTCGGGGGGGAGCAATCAGCCCCAGCATTTT. Translating it yields CASRNSGGSNQPQHF.

This clonotype was counted a few times. The chain combines TRBV3-1 with TRBJ1-2; D possibly corresponds to TRBD1 (6 bases). The CDR3 contains 13 residues. Germline lookup yields CDR1 LGHDT and CDR2 YNNKEL (reference sequence). Trimming removed 1 base from V and 8 bases from J, with 11 bases in between. The CDR3 loop reads CASSQVQGMGYTF. CDR3 nucleotide sequence: TGTGCCAGCAGCCAAGTACAGGGCATGGGCTACACCTTC.

J is TRBJ2-5 and V is TRBV20-1, with 7 bases identical to TRBD2. From germline, CDR1 is DFQATT and CDR2 SNEGSKA (reference sequence). Trimming cost V 5 bases and J 6 bases; bases outside gene matches: 12. The CDR3 length is 14 residues. CDR3 nucleotides: TGCAGTGCTTCCCTGGCGGGGGTTATGAAGACCCAGTACTTC. Residues: CSASLAGVMKTQYF.